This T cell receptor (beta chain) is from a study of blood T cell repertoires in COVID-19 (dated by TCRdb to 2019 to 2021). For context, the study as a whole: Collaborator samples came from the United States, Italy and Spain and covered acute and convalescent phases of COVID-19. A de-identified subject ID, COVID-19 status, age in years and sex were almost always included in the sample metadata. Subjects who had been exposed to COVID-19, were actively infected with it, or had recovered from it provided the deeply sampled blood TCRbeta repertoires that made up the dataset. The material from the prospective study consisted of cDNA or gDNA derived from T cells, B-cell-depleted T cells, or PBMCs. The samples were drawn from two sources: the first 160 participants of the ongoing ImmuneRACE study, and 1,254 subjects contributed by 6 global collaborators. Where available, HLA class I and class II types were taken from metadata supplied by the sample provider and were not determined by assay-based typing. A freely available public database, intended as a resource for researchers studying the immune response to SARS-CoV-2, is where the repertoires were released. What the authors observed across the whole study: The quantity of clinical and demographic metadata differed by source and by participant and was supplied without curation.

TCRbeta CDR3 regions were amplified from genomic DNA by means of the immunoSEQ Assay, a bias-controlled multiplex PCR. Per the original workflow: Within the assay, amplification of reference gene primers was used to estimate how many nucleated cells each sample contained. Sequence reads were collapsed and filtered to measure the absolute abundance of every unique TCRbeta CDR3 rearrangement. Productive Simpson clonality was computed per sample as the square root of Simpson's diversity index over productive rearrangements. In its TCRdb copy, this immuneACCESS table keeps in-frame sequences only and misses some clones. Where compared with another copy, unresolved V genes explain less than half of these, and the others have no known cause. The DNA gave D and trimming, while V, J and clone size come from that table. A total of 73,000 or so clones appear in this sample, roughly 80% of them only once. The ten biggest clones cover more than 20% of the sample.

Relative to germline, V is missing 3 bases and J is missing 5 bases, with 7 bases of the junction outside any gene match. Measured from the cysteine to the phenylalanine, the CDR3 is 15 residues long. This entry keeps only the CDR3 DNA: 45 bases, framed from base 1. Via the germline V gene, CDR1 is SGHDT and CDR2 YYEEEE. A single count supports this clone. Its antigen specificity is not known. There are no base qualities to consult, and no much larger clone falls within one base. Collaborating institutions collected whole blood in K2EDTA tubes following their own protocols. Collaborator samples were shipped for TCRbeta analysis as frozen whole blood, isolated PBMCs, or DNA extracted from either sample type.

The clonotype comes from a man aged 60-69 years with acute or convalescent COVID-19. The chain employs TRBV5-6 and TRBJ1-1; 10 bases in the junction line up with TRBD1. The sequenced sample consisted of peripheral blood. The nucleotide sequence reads TGTGCCAGCAGCTGGCGGGGGGGACAGGGGACTGAAGCTTTCTTT. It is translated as CASSWRGGQGTEAFF.